The rows below give T cell receptor beta chains drawn from one sample of a study of blood T cell repertoires in COVID-19. The repertoire was sequenced with immunoSEQ multiplex PCR; TCRdb's copy has only in-frame clones and lacks some. The data show roughly 220,000 clones, 82% seen once. The sample was peripheral blood. Receptor source: a woman of 80 years or more with COVID-19, enrolled during active disease. Each CDR3 is given without its conserved first and last residue. Each record gives: J gene, CDR3 length, V gene, CDR3 protein.

J gene: TRBJ1-5
CDR3 length: 13
V gene: TRBV2
CDR3 protein: ASTGQPGGNQPQH

J gene: TRBJ1-2
CDR3 length: 12
V gene: TRBV28
CDR3 protein: ASRSGGTNYGYT

J gene: TRBJ1-1
CDR3 length: 13
V gene: TRBV5-1
CDR3 protein: ASSVRQGGTTEAF

J gene: TRBJ1-6
CDR3 length: 12
V gene: TRBV6-5
CDR3 protein: ASRPQGSNSPLH

J gene: TRBJ1-1
CDR3 length: 13
V gene: TRBV5-4
CDR3 protein: ASRPGTGMNTEAF

J gene: TRBJ1-3
CDR3 length: 13
V gene: TRBV7-3
CDR3 protein: ASSPGQGYGNTIY

J gene: TRBJ2-1
CDR3 length: 10
V gene: TRBV7-2
CDR3 protein: ASSPWGDEQF

J gene: TRBJ2-2
CDR3 length: 13
V gene: TRBV9
CDR3 protein: ASSVGTAGAGELF

J gene: TRBJ1-2
CDR3 length: 11
V gene: TRBV6-5
CDR3 protein: ASSSGRVGGYT

J gene: TRBJ2-7
CDR3 length: 12
V gene: TRBV28
CDR3 protein: ASSPHGQLYEQY

J gene: TRBJ1-2
CDR3 length: 13
V gene: TRBV6-6
CDR3 protein: ASSPPEVGGYGYT

J gene: TRBJ1-2
CDR3 length: 12
V gene: TRBV19
CDR3 protein: ASSLGVDRAGYT

J gene: TRBJ1-2
CDR3 length: 11
V gene: TRBV5-1
CDR3 protein: ASRSGSSGVNT

J gene: TRBJ2-7
CDR3 length: 12
V gene: TRBV2
CDR3 protein: ASKREEGAGEQY

J gene: TRBJ2-2
CDR3 length: 11
V gene: TRBV19
CDR3 protein: ASSIWSPGELF

J gene: TRBJ1-5
CDR3 length: 10
V gene: TRBV28
CDR3 protein: ASSLRNQPQH

J gene: TRBJ2-4
CDR3 length: 17
V gene: TRBV7-2
CDR3 protein: ASSLLGLAANLAKNIQY

J gene: TRBJ2-3
CDR3 length: 16
V gene: TRBV5-1
CDR3 protein: ASSLEGGGGAEADTQY

J gene: TRBJ2-1
CDR3 length: 14
V gene: TRBV7-3
CDR3 protein: ASSLRGVTTYNEQF

J gene: TRBJ1-1
CDR3 length: 12
V gene: TRBV3-1/TRBV3-2
CDR3 protein: ASSQGTGNTEAF

J gene: TRBJ1-1
CDR3 length: 11
V gene: TRBV30
CDR3 protein: AWTGTPNTEAF

J gene: TRBJ2-2
CDR3 length: 13
V gene: TRBV7-9
CDR3 protein: ASSLTRGNTGELF

J gene: TRBJ1-5
CDR3 length: 12
V gene: TRBV7-9
CDR3 protein: ASSRDSSNQPQH

J gene: TRBJ2-1
CDR3 length: 12
V gene: TRBV7-3
CDR3 protein: ASSTSGGLNEQF

J gene: TRBJ2-7
CDR3 length: 12
V gene: TRBV5-4
CDR3 protein: ASSWGTGNYEQY

J gene: TRBJ2-7
CDR3 length: 13
V gene: TRBV7-8
CDR3 protein: ASSLVIDRVNEQY

J gene: TRBJ1-5
CDR3 length: 11
V gene: TRBV18
CDR3 protein: ASSPQSDQPQH

J gene: TRBJ1-2
CDR3 length: 11
V gene: TRBV7-9
CDR3 protein: ASSLTGEDGYT

J gene: TRBJ1-1
CDR3 length: 11
V gene: TRBV7-2
CDR3 protein: ASSLYRGLEAF

J gene: TRBJ1-3
CDR3 length: 12
V gene: TRBV15
CDR3 protein: ATSAGSRSDTIY

J gene: TRBJ1-3
CDR3 length: 9
V gene: TRBV25-1
CDR3 protein: ASSPDRAIY

J gene: TRBJ2-3
CDR3 length: 10
V gene: TRBV25-1
CDR3 protein: ASSGQGITQY

J gene: TRBJ2-7
CDR3 length: 10
V gene: TRBV6-5
CDR3 protein: ASSSRGGGRN

J gene: TRBJ2-1
CDR3 length: 15
V gene: TRBV29-1
CDR3 protein: SVTPFSARRVNNEQF

J gene: TRBJ2-3
CDR3 length: 9
V gene: TRBV20-1
CDR3 protein: SASQGDTQY

J gene: TRBJ1-2
CDR3 length: 12
V gene: TRBV27
CDR3 protein: ASSLKDSTYGYT

J gene: TRBJ2-1
CDR3 length: 13
V gene: TRBV3-1/TRBV3-2
CDR3 protein: ASSPRGYSYNEQF

J gene: TRBJ2-7
CDR3 length: 11
V gene: TRBV5-5
CDR3 protein: ASSITSRYEQY

J gene: TRBJ2-2
CDR3 length: 14
V gene: TRBV6-2/TRBV6-3
CDR3 protein: ASSYWTSGNTGELF

J gene: TRBJ2-4
CDR3 length: 10
V gene: TRBV6-2/TRBV6-3
CDR3 protein: ASSYRGGNIN

J gene: TRBJ2-1
CDR3 length: 12
V gene: TRBV28
CDR3 protein: ASSPSLTSNEQF

J gene: TRBJ1-5
CDR3 length: 12
V gene: TRBV7-9
CDR3 protein: ASSTTGENQPQH

J gene: TRBJ1-6
CDR3 length: 11
V gene: TRBV27
CDR3 protein: ASSPRGNSPLH

J gene: TRBJ1-1
CDR3 length: 13
V gene: TRBV10-2
CDR3 protein: ASTTGGRMNTEAF

J gene: TRBJ1-2
CDR3 length: 11
V gene: TRBV11-2
CDR3 protein: ASSLNPRDGYT

J gene: TRBJ1-5
CDR3 length: 11
V gene: TRBV27
CDR3 protein: ASSRQGDQPQH

J gene: TRBJ1-1
CDR3 length: 11
V gene: TRBV6-2/TRBV6-3
CDR3 protein: ASSLYRVTEAF